This entry concerns a single T cell receptor beta chain. These data are taken from a study of T cell changes during pregnancy in multiple sclerosis. Repertoires were generated with immunoSEQ multiplex PCR, while TCRdb's copy carries only in-frame clones and drops some. The sample has fewer than 70,000 clones; approximately 91% are singletons. The CDR3 totals 13 residues. Trimming removed 6 bases from V and 6 bases from J; junction bases left unmatched: 4. Germline CDR1 LNHDA, CDR2 SQIVND (reference sequence). The TCR comes from a female donor with multiple sclerosis, enrolled in a pregnancy study. This specimen was peripheral blood, taken in the third trimester of pregnancy. The V and J genes are TRBV19 and TRBJ1-5; the match to TRBD1 covers 8 bases. DNA of the CDR3: TGTGCCAGTAGGGACAGGGCGCTTCAGCCCCAGCATTTT. Translating gives CASRDRALQPQHF.